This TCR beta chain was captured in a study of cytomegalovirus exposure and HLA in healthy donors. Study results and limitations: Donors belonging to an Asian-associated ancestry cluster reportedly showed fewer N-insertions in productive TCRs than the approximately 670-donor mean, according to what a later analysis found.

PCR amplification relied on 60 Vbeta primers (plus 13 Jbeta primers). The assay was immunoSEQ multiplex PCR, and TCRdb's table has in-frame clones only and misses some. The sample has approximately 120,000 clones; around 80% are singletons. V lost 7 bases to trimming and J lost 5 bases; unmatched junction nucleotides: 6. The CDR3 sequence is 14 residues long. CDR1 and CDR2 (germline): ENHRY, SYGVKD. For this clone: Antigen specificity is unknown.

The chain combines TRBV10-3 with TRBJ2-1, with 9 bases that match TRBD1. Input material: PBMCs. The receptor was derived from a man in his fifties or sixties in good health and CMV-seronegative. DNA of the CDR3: TGTGCCATCACATCAAGGACAGGGGACAATGAGCAGTTCTTC. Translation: CAITSRTGDNEQFF.